Below, 26 T cell receptor beta chains from the same sample are listed, as sequenced in a study of shared clonotypes between healthy human individuals. Using immunoSEQ multiplex PCR, the repertoire was profiled, and TCRdb retains in-frame clones only, with some absent. The sample shows more than 2 million clones, more than 90% of them seen only once. Material for sequencing was naive CD4+ T cells sorted from blood. Subset meaning: CD45RA+ positively selected. The source is a man in his late teens or twenties in good health.

About this clone: The identical CDR3 is also encoded by other nucleotide sequences in the sample. This sequence joins TRBV28 and TRBJ1-5; D call uncertain. The CDR3 length is 13 residues. Germline V lookup: CDR1 MDHEN, CDR2 SYDVKM. Between the trimmed V and J ends, which lost 3 bases and 4 bases, there was a span of 7 bases. The chain's CDR3 is CASSLGNNQPQHF. CDR3 nucleotides: TGTGCCAGCAGTTTGGGGAATAATCAGCCCCAGCATTTT.

V is TRBV6-1 and J is TRBJ2-3; D gene unclear. This CDR3 spans 15 amino acids. The V end lost 4 bases, the J end lost 4 bases, and 15 bases lay between the germline ends. Germline V gives CDR1 MNHNS, CDR2 SASEGT. CDR3 DNA: TGTGCCAGCAGTGCAAATCGTATGCAGCCAGATACGCAGTATTTT. This encodes CASSANRMQPDTQYF.

This clone was found a few times. V usage is TRBV30 and J usage is TRBJ1-1, with D tentatively TRBD1 (5 bases). The CDR3 length is 11 residues. V lost 4 bases to trimming and J lost 3 bases, with 6 bases between them. CDR1 GTSNPN and CDR2 SVGIG come from the germline V gene (reference sequence). Here the CDR3 reads CAWKGDTEAFF. The CDR3 bases are TGTGCCTGGAAAGGGGACACTGAAGCTTTCTTT. Complete variable domain (other parts from reference TRBV30 and TRBJ1-1): SQTIHQWPATLVQPVGSPLSLECTVEGTSNPNLYWYRQAAGRGLQLLFYSVGIGQISSEVPQNLSASRPQDRQFILSSKKLLLSDSGFYLCAWKGDTEAFFGQGTRLTVV.

Details on this clone: The identical CDR3 is also encoded by other nucleotide sequences in the sample. The V and J genes are TRBV6-6 and TRBJ2-7; 10 positions agree with TRBD1. Germline V gene data show CDR1 as MNHNY and CDR2 as SVGAGI (reference sequence). V gave up 8 bases and J gave up 4 bases; unmatched junction bases: 5. The CDR3 covers 13 residues. The CDR3: CASRRTGGYEQYF. The CDR3 coding sequence is TGTGCCAGCCGCAGGACAGGGGGGTACGAGCAGTACTTC.

The gene calls are TRBV11-2 and TRBJ1-1; unclear D gene. With 5 bases removed from V and 0 bases from J, the gap between germline ends came to 10 bases. This CDR3 is 14 amino acids long. The germline V gene has CDR1 SGHAT and CDR2 FQNNGV. CDR3 residues: CASSPVGMNTEAFF. The CDR3 coding sequence is TGTGCCAGCAGCCCCGTAGGAATGAACACTGAAGCTTTCTTT. Combining the CDR3 with reference TRBV11-2 and TRBJ1-1 gives the whole variable domain EAGVAQSPRYKIIEKRQSVAFWCNPISGHATLYWYQQILGQGPKLLIQFQNNGVVDDSQLPKDRFSAERLKGVDSTLKIQPAKLEDSAVYLCASSPVGMNTEAFFGQGTRLTVV.

The V call is TRBV5-1, the J call TRBJ2-7; 11 bases align to TRBD1. Germline values: CDR1 SGHRS, CDR2 YFSETQ. There are 17 residues in the CDR3. V dropped 4 bases and J dropped 0; count of bases not matched to a gene: 9. CDR3 sequence (DNA): TGCGCCAGCAGCACCCGGGACAGGGGGAAGCGCTCCTACGAGCAGTACTTC. It is translated as CASSTRDRGKRSYEQYF.

This clone was detected once. The rearrangement uses TRBV6-1 and TRBJ1-2, with D uncertain. The CDR3 totals 15 residues. The V gene lost 2 bases and the J gene lost 8 bases, with 18 bases spanning the gap. Germline CDR1 is MNHNS and CDR2 is SASEGT. The CDR3 DNA reads TGTGCCAGCAGTGAAATTCTGGTTCTCTCGGGCGGCTACACCTTC. Its translation: CASSEILVLSGGYTF.

The gene calls are TRBV11-2 and TRBJ2-7, with D perhaps TRBD2 (5 bases). The CDR3 totals 14 residues. Germline V CDR1 and CDR2: SGHAT, FQNNGV. V was trimmed by 5 bases and J by 2 bases, leaving 13 bases between them. CDR3 in DNA: TGTGCCAGCAGCCCCAGAGGGTCCACCTACGAGCAGTACTTC. As protein: CASSPRGSTYEQYF.

The chain recombines TRBV19 with TRBJ2-7, with D possibly matching TRBD1 (6 bases). The germline gives CDR1 LNHDA, CDR2 SQIVND (reference sequence). V was pared by 5 bases and J by 6 bases, with 20 bases between. CDR3 size: 15 residues. The chain's CDR3 is CASSYRDTKASEQYF. The CDR3, as DNA: TGTGCCAGTAGTTACCGGGACACCAAGGCGTCCGAGCAGTACTTC.

The chain carries TRBV15 and TRBJ2-1; the match to TRBD2 covers 8 bases. The CDR3 has 18 amino acids. CDR1 and CDR2 (germline): LNHNV, YYDKDF (reference sequence). V lost 5 bases and J lost 2; bases outside the gene matches: 14. CDR3 sequence: CATSSDRLGLAAYNEQFF. The CDR3 DNA follows: TGTGCCACCAGCTCCGACCGACTAGGACTAGCCGCCTACAATGAGCAGTTCTTC. The full variable domain, rest sourced from reference TRBV15 and TRBJ2-1, is DAMVIQNPRYQVTQFGKPVTLSCSQTLNHNVMYWYQQKSSQAPKLLFHYYDKDFNNEADTPDNFQSRRPNTSFCFLDIRSPGLGDTAMYLCATSSDRLGLAAYNEQFFGPGTRLTVL.

The chain uses TRBV4-3 and TRBJ2-7, with TRBD2 matching 11 bases. Germline V gives CDR1 LGHNA, CDR2 YSLEER. J was trimmed by 0 bases and V by 4 bases; bases with no gene match: 2. This CDR3 has 15 residues. The CDR3 DNA sequence: TGCGCCAGCAGCCGCGGGACTAGCGGCTCCTACGAGCAGTACTTC. Its protein is CASSRGTSGSYEQYF.

This chain joins TRBV6-1 and TRBJ1-4; D gene ambiguous. There are 15 residues in the CDR3. Trimming removed 4 bases from V and 3 bases from J, with 12 bases in between. Germline values: CDR1 MNHNS, CDR2 SASEGT. The CDR3 here is CASSGRNLANEKLFF. CDR3 coding DNA: TGTGCCAGCAGTGGTAGGAATTTGGCTAATGAAAAACTGTTTTTT.

The chain couples TRBV9 to TRBJ1-3; no clear D. Per the germline V gene, CDR1 is SGDLS and CDR2 is YYNGEE. Trimming left V 0 bases short and J 3 bases short, with 7 bases between. CDR3 size: 14 residues. CDR3 in amino acids: CASSVGIFGNTIYF. For the CDR3, the DNA is TGTGCCAGCAGCGTAGGAATCTTTGGAAACACCATATATTTT.

This sequence joins TRBV6-1 and TRBJ1-4; TRBD1 agrees at 8 bases. Germline-derived CDR1 and CDR2 are MNHNS and SASEGT. The V and J ends lost 3 bases and 10 bases, in that order; junction bases with no gene match: 4. The length of the CDR3 is 13 residues. CDR3 in DNA: TGTGCCAGCAGTGAGGACAGGGATGGAAAACTGTTTTTT. This sequence encodes CASSEDRDGKLFF.

As concerns this clone: The same CDR3 also results from other DNA sequences found in this sample. V and J are TRBV7-9 and TRBJ1-1; 7 bases line up with TRBD1. V lost 5 bases and J lost 0; bases outside the gene matches: 6. This CDR3 is 15 amino acids long. Germline CDR1 and CDR2: SEHNR and FQNEAQ (reference sequence). For the CDR3, the DNA is TGTGCCAGCAGCGCACAGGGGTCGCTGAACACTGAAGCTTTCTTT. This encodes CASSAQGSLNTEAFF.

V is TRBV5-1 and J is TRBJ2-5; 7 positions match TRBD2. V was pared by 0 bases and J by 1 base, with 12 bases of the junction left unmatched. CDR1 is SGHRS and CDR2 is YFSETQ in the germline V gene. CDR3 size: 18 residues. CDR3 DNA: TGCGCCAGCAGCTTGGGGGATTGGGAGGGGTCTATCCAAGAGACCCAGTACTTC. This gives the protein CASSLGDWEGSIQETQYF.

Details on this clone: The sample contains more than one DNA sequence encoding this CDR3. J is TRBJ1-5 and V is TRBV10-3; D is ambiguous. The V gene's germline CDR1 is ENHRY and CDR2 SYGVKD. The CDR3 is 14 residues long. V lost 2 bases and J lost 0, with 5 bases in between. The CDR3 DNA reads TGTGCCATCAGTGAGGGGAATAGCAATCAGCCCCAGCATTTT. It encodes CAISEGNSNQPQHF.

The CDR3 loop reads CASIKTDTQYF. The CDR3 region has the DNA TGTGCCAGCATCAAGACAGATACGCAGTATTTT. This chain connects TRBV6-1 to TRBJ2-3; D gene ambiguous. This CDR3 has 11 amino acids. From germline, CDR1 is MNHNS and CDR2 SASEGT. V lost 7 bases, J lost 3 bases, and 5 bases lay in between.

CDR3 in amino acids: CASSQVGANQPQHF. In nucleotides, the CDR3 is TGCGCCAGCAGCCAAGTGGGGGCGAACCAGCCCCAGCATTTT. The chain recombines TRBV4-1 with TRBJ1-5; D is possibly TRBD1 (6 bases). The germline gives CDR1 MGHRA, CDR2 YSYEKL. This CDR3 comprises 14 residues. Trimming took 1 base from V and 7 from J, leaving 11 bases between them.

The genes are TRBV5-7 and TRBJ1-1; maybe TRBD1 (5 bases). TRBV5-7 is classed as an ORF, of uncertain function. This CDR3 region has 14 residues. Trimming removed 7 bases from V and 0 bases from J, with 13 bases in between. The CDR3 protein is CASESGTLNTEAFF. The CDR3 DNA reads as TGTGCCAGCGAATCCGGGACTCTGAACACTGAAGCTTTCTTT.

This chain connects TRBV5-1 to TRBJ1-2; 9 nucleotides line up with TRBD1. V gave up 7 bases and J gave up 4 bases; unmatched junction bases: 5. The CDR3 contains 13 residues. The germline CDR1 and CDR2 sequences are SGHRS and YFSETQ. Here the CDR3 reads CASSRTGAYGYTF. The CDR3 nucleotides are TGCGCCAGCTCCCGGACAGGGGCCTATGGCTACACCTTC.

A word on this clone: A junction end diverges from the germline sequence, so it may reflect a read error. The chain has TRBV7-7 and TRBJ2-5; D may match TRBD1 or TRBD2 (6 bases each). Germline V CDR1 and CDR2: SSHAT, FNYEAQ (reference sequence). The length of the CDR3 is 14 residues. CDR3 protein: CASSMRDIGETQYF. In DNA form, the CDR3 reads TGTGCTAGCAGCATGCGGGACATCGGGGAGACCCAGTACTTC.

This clone was found once. J is TRBJ1-5 and V is TRBV10-3, with 10 bases identical to TRBD1. Germline assignment: CDR1 ENHRY and CDR2 SYGVKD. The CDR3 covers 16 residues. Trimming removed 3 bases from V and 5 bases from J; junction bases left unmatched: 7. The CDR3 reads CAISDAGTGDHQPQHF. In nucleotides, the CDR3 is TGTGCCATCAGTGATGCCGGGACAGGGGATCATCAGCCCCAGCATTTT.

This chain connects TRBV20-1 to TRBJ2-7, with D unclear. Between the trimmed V and J ends, which lost 7 bases and 7 bases, there was a span of 11 bases. The CDR3 consists of 10 residues. From germline, CDR1 is DFQATT and CDR2 SNEGSKA (reference sequence). CDR3 sequence: CSVSTGEQYF. Written as DNA, the CDR3 is TGCAGTGTTTCGACTGGGGAGCAGTACTTC.

This sequence joins TRBV6-1 and TRBJ2-7; 8 bases fit TRBD1. From germline, CDR1 is MNHNS and CDR2 SASEGT. CDR3 size: 14 residues. V dropped 5 bases and J dropped 4; count of bases not matched to a gene: 7. CDR3 sequence reads: CASSNQGANYEQYF. CDR3 DNA: TGTGCCAGCAGTAACCAGGGGGCAAATTACGAGCAGTACTTC.

Here the CDR3 reads CASSKGVVSYGYTF. In DNA, the CDR3 is TGTGCCAGCAGCAAAGGGGTCGTTTCTTATGGCTACACCTTC. V is TRBV21-1 and J is TRBJ1-2. TRBV21-1 is noted as a pseudogene. CDR3 size: 14 residues.